The 15 T cell receptor beta chains in this list originate from one sample, sequenced in a study of response to subunit inactivated influenza vaccine. TCRdb called the RT-PCR reads again in MiXCR, with one record for every CDR3 protein. Among some 520,000 distinct CDR3 sequences listed, about 17% were seen once. Sequenced here: CD4+ T cells sorted from PBMCs, sampled about 23 months after vaccination. The receptor source for this set is a man between 50 and 70 years old who received an inactivated influenza vaccine.

DNA of the CDR3: TGCAGCGGGGGACTAGCGGGTCTCAATGAGCAGTTCTTC. It codes for CSGGLAGLNEQFF. V gene TRBV29-1 combines with J gene TRBJ2-1, with 12 bases identical to TRBD2. The CDR3 runs 13 residues. V was pared by 7 bases and J by 6 bases, with 4 bases of the junction left unmatched. Germline V gene sequence: CDR1 SQVTM, CDR2 ANQGSEA.

The CDR3 DNA reads TGTGCCAGCAGTTACACCGGACAGGGAAATTCACCCCTCCACTTT. This sequence encodes CASSYTGQGNSPLHF. The J gene is TRBJ1-6, the V gene TRBV6-5; 8 bases fit TRBD1. Germline lookup yields CDR1 MNHEY and CDR2 SVGAGI. Trimming took 2 bases from V and 7 from J; bases not matched to a gene: 4. The CDR3 sequence is 15 residues long.

The chain recombines TRBV18 with TRBJ2-7, with 7 bases fitting TRBD1. Germline CDR1 is KGHSH and CDR2 is LQKENI. This CDR3 contains 13 residues. The V gene end was trimmed by 4 bases and the J gene end by 7 bases; junction bases not matched to a gene: 7. The CDR3 DNA is TGTGCCAGCTCACAACAGGGGTCTGGAGAGCAGTACTTC. Its translation is CASSQQGSGEQYF.

The chain couples TRBV10-3 to TRBJ2-7, with 8 bases identical to TRBD1. The CDR3 covers 13 residues. V lost 8 bases to trimming and J lost 4 bases; unmatched junction nucleotides: 7. Germline CDR1 and CDR2: ENHRY and SYGVKD. The CDR3 loop is CAISTGEKYEQYF. For the CDR3, the DNA is TGTGCCATCTCGACAGGGGAAAAGTACGAGCAGTACTTC.

V is TRBV7-6 and J is TRBJ2-3; no reliable D call. The CDR3 has 13 residues. CDR1 and CDR2 (germline): SGHVS, FNYEAQ. Trimming shortened V by 8 bases and J by 0 bases, and 9 bases separated the two germline ends. This CDR3 is CASGGYSTDTQYF. The CDR3 coding sequence is TGTGCCAGCGGCGGTTATAGCACAGATACGCAGTATTTT.

This clonotype came up a few times. The chain links TRBV18 to TRBJ2-2, with 7 nucleotides matching TRBD1. Germline V gene data show CDR1 as KGHSH and CDR2 as LQKENI. Unmatched junction bases numbered 12, after V lost 1 base and J lost 4 bases. The CDR3 is 18 residues long. DNA for the CDR3: TGTGCCAGCTCACCACGCTCCCTGACAGGGCTCAGCACCGGGGAGCTGTTTTTT. This codes for CASSPRSLTGLSTGELFF.

Many counts were recorded for this clonotype. The rearrangement links TRBV4-1 to TRBJ1-2, with D perhaps matching TRBD1 (5 bases). Between the trimmed V and J ends, which lost 1 base and 7 bases, there was a span of 13 bases. The CDR3 is 14 residues long. Germline-derived CDR1 and CDR2 are MGHRA and YSYEKL. Written as DNA, the CDR3 is TGCGCCAGCAGCCAAGCAGTAGGGGTCAGTGGCTACACCTTC. Its translation: CASSQAVGVSGYTF.

V is TRBV20-1 and J is TRBJ2-5; unclear D gene. This CDR3 contains 13 residues. Germline CDR1 DFQATT, CDR2 SNEGSKA (reference sequence). With 6 bases removed from V and 6 bases from J, the gap between germline ends came to 17 bases. CDR3 loop: CSASHPGEKTQYF. The CDR3 DNA is TGCAGTGCCAGTCATCCCGGAGAAAAGACCCAGTACTTC.

Many counts were recorded for this clonotype. In DNA form, the CDR3 reads TGTGCCAGCAGCTTTCAGACGAACACTGAAGCTTTCTTT. Translating it yields CASSFQTNTEAFF. This rearrangement joins TRBV5-5 to TRBJ1-1; D is undetermined. The germline V gene has CDR1 SGHKS and CDR2 YYEKEE (reference sequence). V was pared by 2 bases and J by 1 base, with 6 bases between. The CDR3 is 13 amino acids.

This clonotype was seen more than once but under ten times. The CDR3 DNA follows: TGTGCCAGCAGTGCGTCGGGGTACGAGCAGTACTTC. Protein: CASSASGYEQYF. V gene TRBV6-5 combines with J gene TRBJ2-7, with a tentative D call TRBD2 (5 bases). Trimming left V 5 bases short and J 4 bases short, with 9 bases between. Germline CDR1 MNHEY, CDR2 SVGAGI. The CDR3 contains 12 residues.

This clonotype was recorded a few times. J is TRBJ1-6 and V is TRBV20-1; TRBD1 aligns across 7 bases. Germline assignment: CDR1 DFQATT and CDR2 SNEGSKA (reference sequence). The junction had 4 bases not matched to a gene; V was cut back by 5 bases and J by 3 bases. The CDR3 contains 14 residues. The CDR3 nucleotides read TGCAGTGCTTCCGACAGGGTCTATAATTCACCCCTCCACTTT. It is translated as CSASDRVYNSPLHF.

Only a few counts were recorded for this clonotype. The CDR3: CATRRQGPNYEQYF. As DNA, the CDR3 is TGTGCCACCCGAAGACAGGGACCGAACTACGAGCAGTACTTC. This chain joins TRBV24-1 and TRBJ2-7, with 7 bases lining up with TRBD1. V lost 9 bases, J lost 3 bases, and 10 bases stayed unmatched. The CDR3 contains 14 residues. Germline assignment: CDR1 KGHDR and CDR2 SFDVKD.

This chain uses TRBV28 with TRBJ1-6; D unclear. This CDR3 has 15 residues. The V gene's germline CDR1 is MDHEN and CDR2 SYDVKM. V dropped 6 bases and J dropped 1 base, with 10 bases sitting between them. The DNA for the CDR3 is TGTGCCAGCAGCCCTATGGTATCCTATAATTCACCCCTCCACTTT. Encoded protein: CASSPMVSYNSPLHF.

The genes are TRBV6-5 and TRBJ2-4; TRBD1 aligns across 10 bases. Trimming cost V 2 bases and J 1 base; bases outside gene matches: 5. Germline V lookup: CDR1 MNHEY, CDR2 SVGAGI. The CDR3 length is 17 residues. CDR3 bases: TGTGCCAGCAGTTACCAGGGACAGGGGAGGGCCAAAAACATTCAGTACTTC. Its protein is CASSYQGQGRAKNIQYF.

This clonotype was found many times. This chain links TRBV27 with TRBJ2-1, with TRBD2 as a possible D gene (6 bases). This CDR3 is built from 15 residues. Trimming left V 8 bases short and J 9 bases short, with 23 bases between. Germline CDR1 and CDR2: MNHEY and SMNVEV (reference sequence). The CDR3 is CASADTDRRAGEQFF. CDR3 nucleotides: TGTGCCAGCGCCGATACCGATAGGAGGGCCGGTGAGCAGTTCTTC.